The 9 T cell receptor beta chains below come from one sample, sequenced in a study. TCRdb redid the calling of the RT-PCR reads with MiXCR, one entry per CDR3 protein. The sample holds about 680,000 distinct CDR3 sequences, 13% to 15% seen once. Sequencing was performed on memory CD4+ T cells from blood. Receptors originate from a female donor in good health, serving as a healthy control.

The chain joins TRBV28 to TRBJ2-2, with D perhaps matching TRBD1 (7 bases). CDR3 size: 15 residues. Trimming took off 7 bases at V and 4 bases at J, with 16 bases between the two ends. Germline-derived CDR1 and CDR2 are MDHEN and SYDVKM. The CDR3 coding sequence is TGTGCCAGCACCCAGGGGGGACAGATCACCGGGGAGCTGTTTTTT. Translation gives CASTQGGQITGELFF.

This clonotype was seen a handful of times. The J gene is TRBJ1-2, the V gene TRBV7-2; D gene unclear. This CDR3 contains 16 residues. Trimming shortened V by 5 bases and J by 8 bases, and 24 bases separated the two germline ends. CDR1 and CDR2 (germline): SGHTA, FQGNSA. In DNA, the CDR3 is TGTGCCAGCAGCCCGCCTGGCGGGGTCCCCTTCGGAGGCTACACCTTC. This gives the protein CASSPPGGVPFGGYTF.

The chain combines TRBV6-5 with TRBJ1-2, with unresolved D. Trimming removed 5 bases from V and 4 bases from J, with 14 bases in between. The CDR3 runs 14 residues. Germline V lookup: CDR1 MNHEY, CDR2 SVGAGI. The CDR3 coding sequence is TGTGCCAGCAGTCCGAACGGGCAGGCCTATGGCTACACCTTC. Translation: CASSPNGQAYGYTF.

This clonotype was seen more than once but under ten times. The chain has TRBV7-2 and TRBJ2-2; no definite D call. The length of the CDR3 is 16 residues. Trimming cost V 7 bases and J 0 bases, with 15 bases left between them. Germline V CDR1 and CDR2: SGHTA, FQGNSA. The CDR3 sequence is CASTNGGRSNTGELFF. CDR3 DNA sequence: TGTGCCAGCACGAACGGTGGGCGGTCGAACACCGGGGAGCTGTTTTTT.

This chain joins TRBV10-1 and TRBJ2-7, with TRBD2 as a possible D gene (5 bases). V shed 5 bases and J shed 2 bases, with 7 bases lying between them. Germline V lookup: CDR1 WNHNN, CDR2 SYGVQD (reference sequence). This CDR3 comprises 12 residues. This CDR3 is CASSRGAYEQYF. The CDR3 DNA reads TGCGCCAGCAGTCGGGGAGCCTACGAGCAGTACTTC.

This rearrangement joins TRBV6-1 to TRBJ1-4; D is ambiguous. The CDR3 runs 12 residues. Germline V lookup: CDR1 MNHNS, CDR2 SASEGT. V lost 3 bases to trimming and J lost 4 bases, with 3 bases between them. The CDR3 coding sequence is TGTGCCAGCAGTGACAATAATGAAAAACTGTTTTTT. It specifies CASSDNNEKLFF.

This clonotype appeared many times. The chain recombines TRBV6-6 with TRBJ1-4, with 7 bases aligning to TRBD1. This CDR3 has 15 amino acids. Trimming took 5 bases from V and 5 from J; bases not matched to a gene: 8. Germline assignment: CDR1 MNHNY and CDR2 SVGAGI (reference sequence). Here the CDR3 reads CASSDVQGVNEKLFF. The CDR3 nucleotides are TGTGCCAGCAGTGACGTGCAGGGGGTGAATGAAAAACTGTTTTTT.

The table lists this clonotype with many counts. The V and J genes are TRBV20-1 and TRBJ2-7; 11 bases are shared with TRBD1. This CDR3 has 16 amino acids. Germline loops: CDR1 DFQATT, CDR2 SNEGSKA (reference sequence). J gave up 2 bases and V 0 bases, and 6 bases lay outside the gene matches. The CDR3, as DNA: TGCAGTGCTAGAGATCCCCGGACAGGGGGCACCTACGAGCAGTACTTC. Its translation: CSARDPRTGGTYEQYF.

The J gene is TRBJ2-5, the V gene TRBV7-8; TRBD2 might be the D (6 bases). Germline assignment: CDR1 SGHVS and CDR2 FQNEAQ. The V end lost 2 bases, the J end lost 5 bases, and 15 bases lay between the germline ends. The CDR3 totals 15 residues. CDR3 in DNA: TGTGCCAGCAGCTTAAAGGGACTCTTTGCCGAGACCCAGTACTTC. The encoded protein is CASSLKGLFAETQYF.